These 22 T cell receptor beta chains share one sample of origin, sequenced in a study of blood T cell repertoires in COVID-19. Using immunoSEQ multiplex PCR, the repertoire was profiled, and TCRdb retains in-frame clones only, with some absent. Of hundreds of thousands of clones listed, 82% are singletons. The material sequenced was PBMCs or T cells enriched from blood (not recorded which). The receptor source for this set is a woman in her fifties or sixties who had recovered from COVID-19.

Written as DNA, the CDR3 is TGTGCCAGTAGTATTAGCCTAGCGGGGGCCAATGAGCAGTTCTTC. Protein product: CASSISLAGANEQFF. The chain links TRBV19 to TRBJ2-1, with 10 bases matching TRBD2. Trimming at V came to 3 bases and at J to 6 bases, leaving 5 bases not matched to a gene. Germline lookup yields CDR1 LNHDA and CDR2 SQIVND (reference sequence). This CDR3 contains 15 residues.

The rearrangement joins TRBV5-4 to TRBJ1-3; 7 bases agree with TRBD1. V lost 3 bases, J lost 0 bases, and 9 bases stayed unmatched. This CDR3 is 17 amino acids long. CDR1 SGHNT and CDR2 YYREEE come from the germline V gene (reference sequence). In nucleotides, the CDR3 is TGTGCCAGCAGCTCTCAAGACAGGGTCTTCTCTGGAAACACCATATATTTT. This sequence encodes CASSSQDRVFSGNTIYF. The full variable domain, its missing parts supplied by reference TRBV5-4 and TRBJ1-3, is ETGVTQSPTHLIKTRGQQVTLRCSSQSGHNTVSWYQQALGQGPQFIFQYYREEENGRGNFPPRFSGLQFPNYSSELNVNALELDDSALYLCASSSQDRVFSGNTIYFGEGSWLTVV.

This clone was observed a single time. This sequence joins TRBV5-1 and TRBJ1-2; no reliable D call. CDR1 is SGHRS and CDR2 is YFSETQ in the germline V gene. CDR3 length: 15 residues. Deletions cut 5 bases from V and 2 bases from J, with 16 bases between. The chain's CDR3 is CASSSGQPTNYGYTF. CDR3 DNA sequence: TGCGCCAGCAGTTCTGGGCAGCCAACGAACTATGGCTACACCTTC.

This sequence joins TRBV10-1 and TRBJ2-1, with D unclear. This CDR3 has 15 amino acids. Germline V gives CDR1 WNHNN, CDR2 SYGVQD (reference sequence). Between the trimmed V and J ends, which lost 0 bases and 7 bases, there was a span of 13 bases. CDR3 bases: TGCGCCAGCAGTGAGTCCCTAGGATCGGTAAATGAGCAGTTCTTC. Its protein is CASSESLGSVNEQFF.

The CDR3 nucleotides are TGCGCCAGCAGTTGGGACAGAGAGCTGTACGGCTACACCTTC. Protein product: CASSWDRELYGYTF. J is TRBJ1-2 and V is TRBV10-1, with 7 bases matching TRBD1. The CDR3 contains 14 residues. V lost 5 bases and J lost 8; bases outside the gene matches: 11. Germline CDR1 WNHNN, CDR2 SYGVQD (reference sequence).

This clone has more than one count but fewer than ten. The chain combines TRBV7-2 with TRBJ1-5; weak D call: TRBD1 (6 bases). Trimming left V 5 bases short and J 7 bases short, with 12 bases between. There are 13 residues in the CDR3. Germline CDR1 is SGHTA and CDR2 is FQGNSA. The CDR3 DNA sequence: TGTGCCAGCAGCCAGGGGTCCGGACAGCCCCAGCATTTT. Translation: CASSQGSGQPQHF.

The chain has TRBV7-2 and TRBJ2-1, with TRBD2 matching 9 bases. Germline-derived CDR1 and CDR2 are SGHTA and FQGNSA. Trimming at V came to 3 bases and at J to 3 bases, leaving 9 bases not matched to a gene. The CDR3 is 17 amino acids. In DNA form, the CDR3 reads TGTGCCAGCAGCTTGATGCCTAGCGGGGCCCTCTACAATGAGCAGTTCTTC. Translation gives CASSLMPSGALYNEQFF.

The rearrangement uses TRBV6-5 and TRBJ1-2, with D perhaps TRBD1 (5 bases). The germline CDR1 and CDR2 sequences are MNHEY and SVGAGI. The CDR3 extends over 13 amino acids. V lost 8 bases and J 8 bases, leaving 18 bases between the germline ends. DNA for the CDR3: TGTGCCAGCCGCCCAGGGAGGTTCGGAGGCTACACCTTC. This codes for CASRPGRFGGYTF.

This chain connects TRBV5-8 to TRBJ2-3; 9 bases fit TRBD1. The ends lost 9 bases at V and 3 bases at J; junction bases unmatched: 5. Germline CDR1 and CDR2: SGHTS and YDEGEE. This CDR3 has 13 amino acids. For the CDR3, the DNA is TGTGCCACCGGACAGGGGTTGACAGATACGCAGTATTTT. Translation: CATGQGLTDTQYF.

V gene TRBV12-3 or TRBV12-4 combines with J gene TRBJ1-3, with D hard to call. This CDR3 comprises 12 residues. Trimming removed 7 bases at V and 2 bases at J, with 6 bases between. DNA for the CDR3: TGTGCCAGCAAGAGTACTGGAAACACCATATATTTT. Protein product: CASKSTGNTIYF.

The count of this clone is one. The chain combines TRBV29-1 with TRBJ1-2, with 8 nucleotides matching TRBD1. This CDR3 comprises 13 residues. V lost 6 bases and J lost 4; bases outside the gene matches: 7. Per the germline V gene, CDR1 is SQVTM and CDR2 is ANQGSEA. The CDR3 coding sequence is TGCAGCGTCGTGGACAGGGAGGGCTATGGCTACACCTTC. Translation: CSVVDREGYGYTF.

CDR3 coding DNA: TGTGCCAGCAGCCGAGGGACTAGCGGGAGGACAGATACGCAGTATTTT. Protein sequence: CASSRGTSGRTDTQYF. The rearrangement links TRBV3-1 (or the pseudogene TRBV3-2) to TRBJ2-3; 15 nucleotides match TRBD2. V gave up 4 bases and J gave up 3 bases; unmatched junction bases: 2. Germline V gene data show CDR1 as LGHDT and CDR2 as YNNKEL (reference sequence). The length of the CDR3 is 16 residues.

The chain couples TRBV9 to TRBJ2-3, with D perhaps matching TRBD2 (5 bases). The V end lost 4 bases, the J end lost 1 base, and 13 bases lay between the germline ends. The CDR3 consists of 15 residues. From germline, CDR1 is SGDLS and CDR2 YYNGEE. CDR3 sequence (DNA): TGTGCCAGCAGCACCCAGAGCGGTGGCACAGATACGCAGTATTTT. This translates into CASSTQSGGTDTQYF.

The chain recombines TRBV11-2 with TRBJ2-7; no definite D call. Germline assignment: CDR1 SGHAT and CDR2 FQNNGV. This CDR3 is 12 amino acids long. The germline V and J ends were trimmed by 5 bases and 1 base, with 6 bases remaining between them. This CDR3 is CASSPYSYEQYF. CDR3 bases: TGTGCCAGCAGCCCCTATTCCTACGAGCAGTACTTC.

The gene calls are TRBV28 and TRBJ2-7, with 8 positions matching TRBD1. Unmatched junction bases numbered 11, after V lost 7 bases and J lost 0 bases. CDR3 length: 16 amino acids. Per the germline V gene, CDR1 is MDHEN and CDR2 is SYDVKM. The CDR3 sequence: CASTETGTGGSYEQYF. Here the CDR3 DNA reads TGTGCCAGCACCGAAACCGGTACAGGGGGCTCCTACGAGCAGTACTTC.

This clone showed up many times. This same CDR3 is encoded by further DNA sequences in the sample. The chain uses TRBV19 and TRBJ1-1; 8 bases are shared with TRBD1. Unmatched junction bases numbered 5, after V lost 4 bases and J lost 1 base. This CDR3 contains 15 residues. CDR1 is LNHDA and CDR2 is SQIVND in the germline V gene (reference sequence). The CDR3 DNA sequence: TGTGCCAGTAGTACCTCTGACAGGGGGAACACTGAAGCTTTCTTT. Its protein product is CASSTSDRGNTEAFF.

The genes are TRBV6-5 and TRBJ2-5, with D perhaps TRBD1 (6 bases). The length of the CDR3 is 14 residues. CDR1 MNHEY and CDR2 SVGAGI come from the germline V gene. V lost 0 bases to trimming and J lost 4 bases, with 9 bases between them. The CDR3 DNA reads TGTGCCAGCAGTTACTCCTGGGGGCGAGAGACCCAGTACTTC. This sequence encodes CASSYSWGRETQYF.

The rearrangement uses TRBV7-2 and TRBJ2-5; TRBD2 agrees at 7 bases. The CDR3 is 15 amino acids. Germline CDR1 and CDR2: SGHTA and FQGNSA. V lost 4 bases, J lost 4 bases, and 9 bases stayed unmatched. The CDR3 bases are TGTGCCAGCAGCTCACGGGGGGACGTTCGAGAGACCCAGTACTTC. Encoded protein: CASSSRGDVRETQYF.

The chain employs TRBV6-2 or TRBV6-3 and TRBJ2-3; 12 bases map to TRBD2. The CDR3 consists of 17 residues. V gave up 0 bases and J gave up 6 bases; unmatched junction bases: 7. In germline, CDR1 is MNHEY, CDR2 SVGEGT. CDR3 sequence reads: CASSYSLAGGPRDTQYF. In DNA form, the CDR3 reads TGTGCCAGCAGTTACTCCCTAGCGGGGGGGCCAAGGGATACGCAGTATTTT.

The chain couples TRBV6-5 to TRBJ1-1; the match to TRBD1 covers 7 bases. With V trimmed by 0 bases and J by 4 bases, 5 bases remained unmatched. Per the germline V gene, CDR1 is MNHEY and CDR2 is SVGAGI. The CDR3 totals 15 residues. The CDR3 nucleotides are TGTGCCAGCAGTTACTCGGAGGGGGCTATCACTGAAGCTTTCTTT. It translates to CASSYSEGAITEAFF.

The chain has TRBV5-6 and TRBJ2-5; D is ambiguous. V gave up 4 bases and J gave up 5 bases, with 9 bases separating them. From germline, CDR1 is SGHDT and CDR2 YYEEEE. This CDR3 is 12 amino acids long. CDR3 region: CASSLSWETQYF. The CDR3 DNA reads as TGTGCCAGCAGCCTATCGTGGGAGACCCAGTACTTC.

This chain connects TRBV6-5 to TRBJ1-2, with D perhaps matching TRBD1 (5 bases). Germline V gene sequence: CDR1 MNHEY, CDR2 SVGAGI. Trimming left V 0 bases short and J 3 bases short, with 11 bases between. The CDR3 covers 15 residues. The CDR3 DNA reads TGTGCCAGCAGTTACTCGCCGGGGGTCTACTATGGCTACACCTTC. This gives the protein CASSYSPGVYYGYTF.